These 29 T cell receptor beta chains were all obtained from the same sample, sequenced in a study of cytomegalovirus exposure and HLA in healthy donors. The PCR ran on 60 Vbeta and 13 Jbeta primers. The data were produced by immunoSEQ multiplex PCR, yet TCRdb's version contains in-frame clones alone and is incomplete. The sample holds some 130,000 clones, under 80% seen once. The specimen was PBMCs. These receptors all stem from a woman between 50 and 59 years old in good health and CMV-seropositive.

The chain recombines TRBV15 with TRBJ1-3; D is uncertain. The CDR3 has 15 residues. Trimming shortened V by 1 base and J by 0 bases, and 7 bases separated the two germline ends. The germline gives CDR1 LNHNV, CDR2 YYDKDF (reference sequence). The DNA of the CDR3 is TGTGCCACCAGCAGAGGAGTTTCCTCTGGAAACACCATATATTTT. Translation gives CATSRGVSSGNTIYF.

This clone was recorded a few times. In DNA form, the CDR3 reads TGCGCCAGCAGCCAAGGCGGCAGCCCGAACTCCTATAATTCACCCCTCCACTTT. Encoded protein: CASSQGGSPNSYNSPLHF. This sequence joins TRBV4-1 and TRBJ1-6; D unclear. CDR1 and CDR2 from the germline V gene are MGHRA and YSYEKL. The CDR3 runs 18 residues. The V end was cut by 1 base, the J end by 0 bases, with 13 bases between.

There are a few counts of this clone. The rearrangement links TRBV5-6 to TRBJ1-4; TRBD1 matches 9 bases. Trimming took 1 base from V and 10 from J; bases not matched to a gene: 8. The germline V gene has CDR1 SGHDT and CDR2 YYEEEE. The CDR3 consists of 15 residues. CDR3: CASSLKGTGTGKLFF. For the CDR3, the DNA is TGTGCCAGCAGCTTGAAAGGGACAGGGACTGGAAAACTGTTTTTT.

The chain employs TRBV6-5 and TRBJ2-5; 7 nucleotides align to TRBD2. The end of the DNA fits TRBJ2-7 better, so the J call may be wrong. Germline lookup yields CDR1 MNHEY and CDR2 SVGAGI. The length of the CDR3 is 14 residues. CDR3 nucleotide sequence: TGTGCCAGCCTAAAACCGGGGGGAACCTACGAGCAGTACTTC. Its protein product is CASLKPGGTYEQYF.

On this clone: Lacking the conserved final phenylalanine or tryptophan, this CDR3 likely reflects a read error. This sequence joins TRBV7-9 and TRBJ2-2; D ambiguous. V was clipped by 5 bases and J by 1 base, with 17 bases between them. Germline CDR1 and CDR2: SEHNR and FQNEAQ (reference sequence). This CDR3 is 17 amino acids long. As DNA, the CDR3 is TGTGCCAGCAGCGAGCCGACCAGACAAAGGAACACCGGGGAGCTGTTTCTT. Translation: CASSEPTRQRNTGELFL.

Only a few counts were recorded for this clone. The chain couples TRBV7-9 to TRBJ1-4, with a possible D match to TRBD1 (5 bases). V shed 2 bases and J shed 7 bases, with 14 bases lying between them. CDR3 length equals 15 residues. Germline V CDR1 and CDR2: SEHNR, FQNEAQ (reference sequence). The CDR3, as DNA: TGTGCCAGCAGCTTAACAACAGGATACGGTGAAAAACTGTTTTTT. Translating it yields CASSLTTGYGEKLFF. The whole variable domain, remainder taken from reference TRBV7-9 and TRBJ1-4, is DTGVSQNPRHKITKRGQNVTFRCDPISEHNRLYWYRQTLGQGPEFLTYFQNEAQLEKSRLLSDRFSAERPKGSFSTLEIQRTEQGDSAMYLCASSLTTGYGEKLFFGSGTQLSVL.

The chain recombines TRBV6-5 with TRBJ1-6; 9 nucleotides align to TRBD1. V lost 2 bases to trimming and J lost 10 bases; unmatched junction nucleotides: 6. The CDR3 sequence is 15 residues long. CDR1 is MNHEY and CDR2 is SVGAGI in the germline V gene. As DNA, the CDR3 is TGTGCCAGCAGTTACGGGACAGGGCTGGGGTCACCCCTCCACTTT. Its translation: CASSYGTGLGSPLHF.

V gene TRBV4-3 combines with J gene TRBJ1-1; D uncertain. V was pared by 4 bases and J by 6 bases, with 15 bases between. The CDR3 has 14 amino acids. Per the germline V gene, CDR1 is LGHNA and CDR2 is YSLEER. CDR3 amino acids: CASSLSRWSAEAFF. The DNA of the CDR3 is TGCGCCAGCAGCCTATCTCGGTGGTCGGCTGAAGCTTTCTTT.

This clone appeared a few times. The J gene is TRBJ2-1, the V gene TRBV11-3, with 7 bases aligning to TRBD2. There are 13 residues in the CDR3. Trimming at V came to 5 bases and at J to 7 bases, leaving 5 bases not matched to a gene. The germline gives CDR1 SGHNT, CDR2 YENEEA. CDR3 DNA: TGTGCCAGCAGCCCGATGGGGGGGAATGAGCAGTTCTTC. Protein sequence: CASSPMGGNEQFF.

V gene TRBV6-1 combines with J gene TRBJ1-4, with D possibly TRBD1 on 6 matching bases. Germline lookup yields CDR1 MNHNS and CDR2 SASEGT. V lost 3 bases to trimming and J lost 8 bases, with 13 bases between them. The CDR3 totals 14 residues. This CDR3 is CASSEGQGREKLFF. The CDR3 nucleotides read TGTGCCAGCAGTGAGGGTCAGGGGAGAGAAAAACTGTTTTTT.

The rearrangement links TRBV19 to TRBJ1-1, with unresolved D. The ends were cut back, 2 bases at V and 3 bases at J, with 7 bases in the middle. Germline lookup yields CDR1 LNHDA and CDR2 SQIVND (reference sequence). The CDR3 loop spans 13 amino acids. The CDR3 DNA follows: TGTGCCAGTAGTATAATGTCGGACACTGAAGCTTTCTTT. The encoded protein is CASSIMSDTEAFF.

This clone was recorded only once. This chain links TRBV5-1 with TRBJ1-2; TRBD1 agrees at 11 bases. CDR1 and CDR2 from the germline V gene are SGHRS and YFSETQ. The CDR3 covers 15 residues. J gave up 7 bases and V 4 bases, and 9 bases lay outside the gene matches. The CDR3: CASSVGTGGEGGYTF. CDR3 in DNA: TGCGCCAGCAGCGTAGGGACAGGGGGTGAAGGTGGCTACACCTTC.

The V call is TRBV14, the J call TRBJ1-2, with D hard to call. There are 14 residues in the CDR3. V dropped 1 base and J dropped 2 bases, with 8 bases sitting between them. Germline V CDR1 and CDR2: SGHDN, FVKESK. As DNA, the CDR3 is TGTGCCAGCAGCCAAGTTGACGGGAACTATGGCTACACCTTC. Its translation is CASSQVDGNYGYTF.

CDR3 residues: CSVDRLAGTYEQYF. Here the CDR3 DNA reads TGCAGCGTTGATCGACTAGCGGGTACCTACGAGCAGTACTTC. The gene calls are TRBV29-1 and TRBJ2-7; 10 nucleotides align to TRBD2. J gave up 2 bases and V 3 bases, and 4 bases lay outside the gene matches. Per the germline V gene, CDR1 is SQVTM and CDR2 is ANQGSEA. The CDR3 is made up of 14 amino acids.

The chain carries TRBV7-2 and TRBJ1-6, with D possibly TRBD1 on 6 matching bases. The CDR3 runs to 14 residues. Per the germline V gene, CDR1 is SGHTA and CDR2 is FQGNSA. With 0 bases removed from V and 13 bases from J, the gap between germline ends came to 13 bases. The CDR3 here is CASSLAGGPEPLHF. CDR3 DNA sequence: TGTGCCAGCAGCTTAGCGGGGGGGCCTGAGCCCCTCCACTTT.

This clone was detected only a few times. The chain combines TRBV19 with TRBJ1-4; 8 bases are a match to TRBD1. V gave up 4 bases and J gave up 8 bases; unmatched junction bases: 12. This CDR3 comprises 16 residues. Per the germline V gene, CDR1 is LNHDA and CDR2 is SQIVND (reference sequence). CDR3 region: CASSTRQGRGKEKLFF. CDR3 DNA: TGTGCCAGTAGTACAAGACAGGGGAGAGGGAAAGAAAAACTGTTTTTT.

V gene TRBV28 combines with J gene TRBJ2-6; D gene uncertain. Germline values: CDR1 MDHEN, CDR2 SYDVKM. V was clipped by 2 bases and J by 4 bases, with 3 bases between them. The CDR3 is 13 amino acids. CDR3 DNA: TGTGCCAGCAGTTTACCAGGGGCCAACGTCCTGACTTTC. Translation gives CASSLPGANVLTF.

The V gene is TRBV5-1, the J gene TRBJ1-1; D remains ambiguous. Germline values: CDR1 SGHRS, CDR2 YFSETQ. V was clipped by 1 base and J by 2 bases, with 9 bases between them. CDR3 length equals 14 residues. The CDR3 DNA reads TGCGCCAGCAGCTTGAGTACAGTAAACACTGAAGCTTTCTTT. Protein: CASSLSTVNTEAFF.

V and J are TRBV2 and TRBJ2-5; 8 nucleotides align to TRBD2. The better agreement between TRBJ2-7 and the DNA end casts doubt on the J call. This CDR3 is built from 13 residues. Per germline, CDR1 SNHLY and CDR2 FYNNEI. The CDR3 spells CASRDGGAYEQYF. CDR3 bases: TGTGCCAGCAGGGACGGGGGGGCCTACGAGCAGTACTTC.

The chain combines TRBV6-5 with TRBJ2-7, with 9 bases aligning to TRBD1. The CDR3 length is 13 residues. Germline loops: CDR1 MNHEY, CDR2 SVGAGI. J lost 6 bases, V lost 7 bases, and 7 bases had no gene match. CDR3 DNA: TGTGCCAGCACCGGACAGGGGAGTGGCGAGCAGTACTTC. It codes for CASTGQGSGEQYF.

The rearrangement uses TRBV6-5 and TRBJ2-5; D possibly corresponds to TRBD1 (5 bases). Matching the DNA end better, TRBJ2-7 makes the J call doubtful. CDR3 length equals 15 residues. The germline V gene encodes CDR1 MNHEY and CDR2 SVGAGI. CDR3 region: CASSYSGAVSYEQYF. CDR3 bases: TGTGCCAGCAGTTACTCAGGGGCGGTCTCCTACGAGCAGTACTTC.

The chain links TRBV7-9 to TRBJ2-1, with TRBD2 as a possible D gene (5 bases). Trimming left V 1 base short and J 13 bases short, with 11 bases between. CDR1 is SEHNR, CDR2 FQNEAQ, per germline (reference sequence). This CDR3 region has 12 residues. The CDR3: CASSLVMTNQFF. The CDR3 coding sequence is TGTGCCAGCAGCTTAGTAATGACTAATCAGTTCTTC.

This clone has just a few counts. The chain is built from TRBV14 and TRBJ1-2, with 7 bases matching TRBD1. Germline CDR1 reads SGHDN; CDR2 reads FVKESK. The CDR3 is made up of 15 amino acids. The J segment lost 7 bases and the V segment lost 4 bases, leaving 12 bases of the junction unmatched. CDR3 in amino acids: CASSPPGQKSSGYTF. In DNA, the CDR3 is TGTGCCAGCAGCCCCCCGGGACAGAAAAGTTCTGGCTACACCTTC.

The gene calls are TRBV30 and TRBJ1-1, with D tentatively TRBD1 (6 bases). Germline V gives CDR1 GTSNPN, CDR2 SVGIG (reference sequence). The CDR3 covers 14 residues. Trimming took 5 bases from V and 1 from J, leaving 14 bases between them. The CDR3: CAWGPGTTNTEAFF. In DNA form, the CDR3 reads TGTGCCTGGGGCCCCGGGACAACGAACACTGAAGCTTTCTTT.

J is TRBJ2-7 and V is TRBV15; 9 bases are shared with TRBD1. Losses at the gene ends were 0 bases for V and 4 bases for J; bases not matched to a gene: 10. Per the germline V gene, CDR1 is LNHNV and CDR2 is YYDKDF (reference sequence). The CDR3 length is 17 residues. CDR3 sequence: CATSREDPGTGPYEQYF. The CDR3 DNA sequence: TGTGCCACCAGCAGAGAAGACCCCGGGACAGGGCCTTACGAGCAGTACTTC.

CDR3 in amino acids: CASSGGGPASGGYTF. The CDR3 DNA sequence: TGTGCCAGCAGCGGGGGGGGACCGGCTTCTGGTGGCTACACCTTC. The rearrangement joins TRBV5-5 to TRBJ1-2, with D perhaps matching TRBD1 (5 bases). Trimming removed 4 bases at V and 7 bases at J, with 20 bases between. Germline-derived CDR1 and CDR2 are SGHKS and YYEKEE (reference sequence). This CDR3 spans 15 amino acids.

Written as DNA, the CDR3 is TGTGCCAGCAGCCAAGAGGGGACTAGCAGTGGGCAGTTCTTC. It is translated as CASSQEGTSSGQFF. This sequence joins TRBV4-2 and TRBJ2-1; 9 bases agree with TRBD2. The length of the CDR3 is 14 residues. The germline V gene encodes CDR1 LGHNA and CDR2 YNFKEQ. V was clipped by 0 bases and J by 12 bases; unmatched bases: 6.

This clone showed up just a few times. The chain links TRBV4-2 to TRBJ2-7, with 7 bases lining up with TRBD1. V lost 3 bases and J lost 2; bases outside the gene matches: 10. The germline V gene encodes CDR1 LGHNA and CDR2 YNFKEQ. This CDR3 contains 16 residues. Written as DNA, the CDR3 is TGTGCCAGCAGCCAGATAATACAGGGGAGCCCCTACGAGCAGTACTTC. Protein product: CASSQIIQGSPYEQYF.

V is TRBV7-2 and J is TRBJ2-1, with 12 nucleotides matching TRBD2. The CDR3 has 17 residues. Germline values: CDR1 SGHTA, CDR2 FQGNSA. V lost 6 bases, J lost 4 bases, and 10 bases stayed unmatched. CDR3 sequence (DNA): TGTGCCAGCAGAAAACGTCGGCTAGCGGGGGGGTACAATGAGCAGTTCTTC. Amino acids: CASRKRRLAGGYNEQFF.